A single sample gave rise to the 8 T cell receptor beta chains below, sequenced in a study of T cell changes during pregnancy in multiple sclerosis. TCRdb's table, derived via immunoSEQ multiplex PCR, lists solely in-frame clones and lacks some. The sample records some 80,000 clones, around 94% being singletons. This specimen was CD4+ T cells from peripheral blood mononuclear cells, taken after pregnancy. These receptors were collected from a female donor with multiple sclerosis, enrolled in a pregnancy study.

This sequence joins TRBV19 and TRBJ1-1; 8 nucleotides align to TRBD1. Germline V gene lookup returns CDR1 LNHDA and CDR2 SQIVND (reference sequence). The CDR3 loop spans 14 amino acids. With 7 bases clipped from V and 4 bases from J, the junction kept 8 bases outside the gene matches. The CDR3 DNA reads as TGTGCCAGTACCGGTGGACAGGGCGCCACTGAAGCTTTCTTT. Amino acids: CASTGGQGATEAFF.

The CDR3 region is CASSLREAALLFEQYF. CDR3 nucleotides: TGCGCCAGCAGCCTCCGCGAGGCGGCTCTGTTGTTTGAGCAGTACTTC. V gene TRBV4-1 combines with J gene TRBJ2-7; D unresolved. Germline assignment: CDR1 MGHRA and CDR2 YSYEKL. CDR3 size: 16 residues. Trimming took off 4 bases at V and 7 bases at J, with 23 bases between the two ends.

This clone has just one count. This chain connects TRBV5-1 to TRBJ2-5; the D gene is possibly TRBD1 (6 bases). This CDR3 is 16 amino acids long. V lost 2 bases and J lost 2, with 16 bases in between. From germline, CDR1 is SGHRS and CDR2 YFSETQ. The CDR3: CASSFSGRGGQETQYF. CDR3 DNA sequence: TGCGCCAGCAGCTTTTCCGGCAGGGGTGGGCAAGAGACCCAGTACTTC.

The CDR3 nucleotides are TGTGCCACCAGCAGAGATCTAACGGGGGAGACCCAGTACTTC. Protein: CATSRDLTGETQYF. This chain joins TRBV15 and TRBJ2-5, with a tentative D call TRBD2 (5 bases). The germline CDR1 and CDR2 sequences are LNHNV and YYDKDF (reference sequence). The CDR3 length is 14 residues. Trimming stripped 0 bases from V and 5 bases from J, with 10 bases between.

The chain combines TRBV6-5 with TRBJ2-7; D gene unclear. The CDR3 sequence is 13 residues long. Germline V gene sequence: CDR1 MNHEY, CDR2 SVGAGI. Between the trimmed V and J ends, which lost 4 bases and 0 bases, there was a span of 7 bases. In nucleotides, the CDR3 is TGTGCCAGCAGTTCTGACATCTCCTACGAGCAGTACTTC. This translates into CASSSDISYEQYF.

This clone was seen only once. The chain links TRBV4-2 to TRBJ2-1, with 13 positions matching TRBD2. CDR3 length: 14 amino acids. Germline lookup yields CDR1 LGHNA and CDR2 YNFKEQ. V lost 2 bases, J lost 10 bases, and 2 bases stayed unmatched. The CDR3 sequence: CASSQPGLAGEQFF. CDR3 nucleotides: TGTGCCAGCAGCCAACCGGGACTAGCGGGAGAGCAGTTCTTC.

The rearrangement links TRBV5-1 to TRBJ2-7, with TRBD2 identical over 7 bases. The CDR3 covers 17 residues. The ends lost 4 bases at V and 2 bases at J; junction bases unmatched: 15. CDR1 and CDR2 (germline): SGHRS, YFSETQ. The CDR3 nucleotides are TGCGCCAGCAGCCCCAGCCCAGGACTAGGGCTTACCTACGAGCAGTACTTC. It codes for CASSPSPGLGLTYEQYF.

The rearrangement links TRBV11-2 to TRBJ2-1; perhaps TRBD2 as D (5 bases). The CDR3 has 16 residues. V lost 8 bases, J lost 10 bases, and 27 bases lay in between. Germline CDR1 reads SGHAT; CDR2 reads FQNNGV. CDR3 bases: TGTGCCAGCCGACCCCTCCGAGGAGGAAATGTCTTGGAGCAGTTCTTC. It encodes CASRPLRGGNVLEQFF. Variable domain in full (rest from reference TRBV11-2 and TRBJ2-1): EAGVAQSPRYKIIEKRQSVAFWCNPISGHATLYWYQQILGQGPKLLIQFQNNGVVDDSQLPKDRFSAERLKGVDSTLKIQPAKLEDSAVYLCASRPLRGGNVLEQFFGPGTRLTVL.